This TCR beta chain was captured in a study of T cells in localized non-small cell lung cancer. Profiling relied on immunoSEQ multiplex PCR, and the TCRdb table lists in-frame clones only, not all of them. This sample has approximately 11,000 clones, with roughly 82% found just once. In germline, CDR1 is LNHDA, CDR2 SQIVND (reference sequence). V lost 1 base and J 4 bases, leaving 13 bases between the germline ends. The CDR3 consists of 15 residues. With regard to this clone: Its antigen is unidentified.

The study's findings and limits: Maximal T cell clonality occurred in uninvolved adjacent lung, with tumor ranking below it. Adjacent lung exhibited a median of around 60 among the 100 most abundant tumor clones.

This sequence originates from an older female donor with stage II lung adenocarcinoma. The chain links TRBV19 to TRBJ1-1, with D perhaps matching TRBD1 (6 bases). Sequenced here: peripheral blood mononuclear cells, sampled before any cancer treatment. CDR3 sequence: CASSIGTGWSTEAFF. The CDR3 nucleotides are TGTGCCAGTAGTATAGGAACAGGGTGGAGCACTGAAGCTTTCTTT.